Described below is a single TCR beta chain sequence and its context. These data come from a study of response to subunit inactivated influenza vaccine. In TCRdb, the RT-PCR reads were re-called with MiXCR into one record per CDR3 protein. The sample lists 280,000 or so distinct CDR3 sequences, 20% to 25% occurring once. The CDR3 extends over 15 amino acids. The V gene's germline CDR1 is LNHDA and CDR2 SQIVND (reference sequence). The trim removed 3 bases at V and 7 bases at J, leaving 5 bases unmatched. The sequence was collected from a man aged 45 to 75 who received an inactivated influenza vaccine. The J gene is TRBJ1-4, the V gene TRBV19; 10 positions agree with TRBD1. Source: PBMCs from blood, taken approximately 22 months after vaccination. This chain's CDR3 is CASSMVTGGREKLFF. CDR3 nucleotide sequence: TGTGCCAGTAGTATGGTGACAGGGGGCCGTGAAAAACTGTTTTTT.